This entry is about one T cell receptor beta chain. Its antigen is not yet known. Base qualities are not at hand, and no much larger clone is one base apart. This entry is derived from a study of cytomegalovirus exposure and HLA in healthy donors (dated by TCRdb to about 2017). At the level of the whole study: In an earlier analysis of under 600 of the donors, around 290 Gb of sequence data and some 120 million unique TCR beta sequences from roughly 190 million T cells were reported. Approximately 310 gigabases of sequencing data and approximately 93 million unique TCR sequences were included in an early release covering about 600 HLA-typed donors. The genetic ancestry cluster associated with self-reported Caucasian donors included 80% to 90% of the roughly 390 genotyped donors. The study was designed to test whether signatures of past pathogen exposure could be identified by cataloging public T cell receptors. Using immunosequencing, the study profiled T cell repertoires from 500 to 800 subjects and related those repertoires to cytomegalovirus serostatus. Along with the roughly 710-subject first cohort, a separate validation cohort of over a hundred different subjects was used. To predict cytomegalovirus infection status, the study combined high-throughput TCR immunosequencing, statistical association of individual TCRs with disease status, and machine learning. To study patterns of TCR occurrence, a later analysis re-analyzed previously published TCR beta repertoires from 666 donors and added high-resolution HLA genotyping. Rather than drawing on any new phenotypic data, the later analysis identified candidate immune exposures from TCR beta sequences and the way those sequences occurred across donors. In an earlier analysis of about 590 of the donors, high-throughput TCR beta sequencing was used to judge whether each TCR beta V gene segment behaved as functional or pseudogenic. Donor age, sex, ethnicity and CMV serostatus were compiled together with the repertoire data. In a later genetic analysis, genome-wide SNP genotypes for about three fifths of the 666 donors were used, and that subset was treated as a discovery cohort. All discovery cohort repertoires had been generated using a single sequencing platform. Both class I and class II loci were covered by HLA typing, at four-digit resolution. Typing coverage varied by locus: roughly 629-630 donors for A, B, C, DRB1 and DQB1; approximately 560 for DQA1; over 600 for DPA1; approximately 470 for DPB1. Four or five DR-DQ haplotypes were handled as single units for association and clustering, since linkage in the cohort was strong. On average, approximately 250,000 unique TCR beta nucleotide sequences were sequenced per donor among some 420 genotyped donors of the cohort, with roughly 20% of those sequences being non-productive.

The library relied on the immunoSEQ multiplex PCR assay. For the multiplex PCR, a mixture combining 60 forward primers for TCR Vbeta segments and 13 reverse primers for TCR Jbeta segments was used. A multiplex PCR assay on genomic DNA amplified the CDR3 region of rearranged TCR beta genes. Amplified TCR beta libraries were sequenced as 87-base-pair reads on the Illumina HiSeq System. The authors' analysis ran thus. In a later analysis, approximately 74 million unique TCR beta chains were counted across the 666 repertoires, and around 10 million of these chains were shared by at least two donors. To remove PCR and sequencing errors, raw reads were error-corrected and collapsed into unique sequences using a nearest-neighbor algorithm that merged closely related sequences. V, D and J gene segments were assigned by aligning CDR3 sequences to IMGT reference sequences. Each retained sequence needed at least a six-nucleotide match to both a V gene segment and a J gene segment. A rearrangement counted as productive if the CDR3 had no stop codons and remained in frame with V and J, and every other rearrangement counted as non-productive. CDR3 was defined by IMGT convention, running from the second conserved V-encoded cysteine to the conserved J-encoded phenylalanine. Sequences without an unambiguous match to a single V gene segment were excluded from the earlier analysis of approximately 560 of the donors. In an earlier analysis of roughly 500 of the donors, V segments were called functional above 56.7% productive rearrangements and were called segregating when the between-donor standard deviation exceeded 5%. A statistical classification framework was developed to diagnose cytomegalovirus status using the catalog of TCR beta chain sequences. In a later analysis, V and J genes were assigned by comparing TCR nucleotide sequences against IMGT/GENE-DB human TR gene sequences. The TCRdist pipeline was used in a later analysis to assign CDR3 sequences and most-parsimonious VDJ recombination scenarios. In a later analysis, each TCR beta chain was defined by its CDR3 amino acid sequence together with its V-gene family, and reads lacking a unique V-gene family were excluded. As a way to deal with suspected cross-contamination and a sequencing artifact, a later analysis dropped 450 to 700 nucleotide sequences that were highly shared and had low generation probability. For each public chain, a later analysis derived a clonal expansion index from normalized ranks of inferred template counts within each repertoire. In a later analysis, generation probabilities were computed with a VDJ recombination model fitted to out-of-frame rearrangements, and the resulting probabilities were checked against IGoR. A later analysis scored TCR-TCR, TCR-HLA and TCR-CMV co-occurrence with hypergeometric tests, applying a repertoire-size bias correction to TCR pairs. To estimate false discovery rates, a later analysis permuted the HLA or CMV assignments 20 times. In a later analysis, co-occurring TCRs were grouped using DBSCAN, and TCRdist sequence similarity was added for clustering within HLA-allele-positive subsets. Co-occurrence clustering excluded repertoires with fewer than 30,000 or more than 120,000 public chains, plus five with anomalous nucleotide sharing. Imported from immuneACCESS, the table was reduced by TCRdb to in-frame sequences with V and J called. These copies leave out some clones; in studies compared against another copy, an unresolved V gene accounts for under half, and the cause of the remainder is not known. For V, J and clone size, that table is used; D and trimming come from the DNA. The sample table lists around 200,000 clones, 75% to 85% of them with a count of one. The ten biggest clones cover 0.65% to 0.75% of the sample.

Cut back by 3 bases and 4 bases, the V and J ends lie 7 bases apart. From the cysteine up to the phenylalanine, the CDR3 has a length of 13 residues. Only the CDR3 DNA is retained, 39 bases long and in frame from the first base. The germline V gene encodes CDR1 SGHVS and CDR2 FNYEAQ. Results the study describes overall, beyond this receptor: CMV serostatus was the only immune exposure information available for the cohort. Only TCR beta chains were sequenced in this cohort, and the absence of alpha or paired-chain data limited detectable features. A later analysis found that HLA-associated TCR beta chains were more clonally expanded and had lower generation probabilities than equally common non-associated chains. In a later genetic analysis, a missense DCLRE1C variant was associated with V-gene and J-gene trimming of TCR beta chains, and the association was replicated in an independent cohort. Because some donors lacked HLA typing at each locus, the association tests relied only on the typed subset. A later genetic analysis reported fewer N-insertions in productive TCRs among donors in an Asian-associated ancestry cluster than the 666-donor mean. According to the authors, the approach could potentially be generalized to other disease states and immunological phenotypes. Linkage disequilibrium might explain the correlated functional status among segregating V segments, but an unknown experimental factor could not be excluded. Sequencing depth was assumed to be roughly uniform across donors in the presence/absence analyses, though that assumption may not hold. Most TCR sequences were observed very rarely across donors, whereas some public TCRs were present in many individuals. Several of the top co-occurrence clusters appeared to be linked to parvovirus B19, influenza, CMV and Epstein-Barr virus, according to a later analysis. According to a later analysis, TCR association rates differed among HLA loci, with DRB1 alleles showing the most associated TCRs and HLA-C alleles showing the fewest. A later analysis found that most CMV-associated TCR beta chains appeared HLA-restricted, with HLA associations seemingly driven largely by CMV exposure. The study gave a list of 150 to 200 TCR beta chains associated with cytomegalovirus. The earlier analysis of around 600 of the donors excluded about 16 rarely observed V segments, including chromosome 9 orphons, because counts were too low. A further reported finding was that TCR beta sequences accurately predicted the HLA-A and HLA-B alleles for most subjects in the first cohort. At a false discovery rate of 0.05, a later analysis linked 16,951 TCR beta sequences to specific HLA alleles. Three of the identified cytomegalovirus-associated TCR beta chains were confirmed in vitro to be specific for cytomegalovirus antigens. Strong co-occurrence of HLA alleles, especially DR and DQ, made assigning TCR associations to individual alleles difficult. Cytomegalovirus status was reported to be diagnosed by the classifier with high specificity and sensitivity in both the original and validation cohorts. The 87-base-pair reads could not distinguish some IMGT-functional V segments, including TRBV6-2 and TRBV6-3, so those segments were excluded. An earlier analysis of approximately 540 of the donors showed that most TCR beta V segments appeared in productive rearrangements either about 90% or about 30% of the time, which broadly matched IMGT annotations. A cluster of highly shared sequence variants was judged likely to represent a technical artifact of the sequencing pipeline.

The cohort was made up of 666 healthy bone marrow donors. All cohort members were sampled while nominally healthy, although unrecorded immune exposures were likely present. The donor tested CMV seronegative and was one of the 352 seronegative cohort members. A peripheral blood sample was provided by each donor, and peripheral blood mononuclear cells were used for TCR beta sequencing. The Qiagen DNeasy Blood Extraction Kit was used to extract genomic DNA from the blood cell samples. Recombination linked TRBV7-6 to TRBJ1-5; the D gene identity is not certain. The TCR sequence derives from a boy aged 5-17 years in good health and CMV-seronegative. The specimen was PBMCs. The nucleotide sequence reads as follows: TGTGCCAGCAGCTTTTACTCGAATCAGCCCCAGCATTTT. It specifies CASSFYSNQPQHF.